A selection of T cell receptor beta chains follows, all from one sample in a study of cytomegalovirus exposure and HLA in healthy donors. Produced via immunoSEQ multiplex PCR; TCRdb's table is partial and in-frame only. The repertoire consists of 170,000 or so clones, with more than 70% occurring once and the leading ten covering roughly 0.38%. The sequencing sample was made of PBMCs. Source of these receptors: a boy aged 2 to 10 in good health and CMV-seronegative. Both conserved end residues are part of each CDR3. Fields, in order: V gene, J gene, D gene, clone size, CDR3 DNA, CDR3 protein. A D gene is named only where the DNA matches it firmly. For some rows the clone size is stated as once, few or many, or as a class when expanded; others skip it.

>TRBV28|TRBJ1-4|.|.
TGTGCCAGCAGCCCTGGTGGAGAGCGGCGTCATGAAAAACTGTTTTTT
CASSPGGERRHEKLFF
>TRBV27|TRBJ2-2|TRBD1|.
TGTGCCAGCAGTTCTCTTCTTGACAGGGGGCGCCGCACCGGGGAGCTGTTTTTT
CASSSLLDRGRRTGELFF
>TRBV7-3|TRBJ2-1|.|.
TGTGCCAGCAGCTTGGGCAGGGCGGACAATGAGCAGTTCTTC
CASSLGRADNEQFF
>TRBV28|TRBJ2-7|.|.
TGTGCCAGCAGACTTCCAGGGAACTCCTACGAGCAGTACTTC
CASRLPGNSYEQYF
>TRBV4-1|TRBJ1-2|TRBD1|.
TGCGCCAGCAGCCTAGGACAGGGCTTGAACTATGGCTACACCTTC
CASSLGQGLNYGYTF
>TRBV5-4|TRBJ1-1|.|few
TGTGCCAGCAGCTCTCCAAGGGACATCCCTGAAGCTTTCTTT
CASSSPRDIPEAFF
>TRBV5-1|TRBJ2-7|.|.
TGCGCCAGCAGCTTGTCATCGGGCAGGGTTATCTCCTACGAGCAGTACTTC
CASSLSSGRVISYEQYF
>TRBV6-6|TRBJ2-5|TRBD2|.
TGTGCCAGCAGCTACCGACTAGCGGAGACCCAGTACTTC
CASSYRLAETQYF
>TRBV2|TRBJ2-7|.|.
TGTGCCAGCAGTGAAAGAGGGAACGAGCAGTACTTC
CASSERGNEQYF
>TRBV6-1|TRBJ1-1|.|.
TGTGCCAGCAGTGACGCCGGCAGGCCACCGAGTGAAGCTTTCTTT
CASSDAGRPPSEAFF
>TRBV7-2|TRBJ2-3|.|.
TGTGCCAGCACCCTCCCCGGGGATACGCAGTATTTT
CASTLPGDTQYF
>TRBV5-6|TRBJ2-6|.|once
TGTGCCAGCAGCCGACAGGAGACTGGGGCCAACGTCCTGACTTTC
CASSRQETGANVLTF
>TRBV28|TRBJ2-5|TRBD2|.
TGTGCCAGCAGTTTTGCGGGAGGGAGGACAAAGACCCAGTACTTC
CASSFAGGRTKTQYF
>TRBV7-2|TRBJ2-1|.|.
TGTGCCAGCAGCTCGTCTAGCTTATCCTACAATGAGCAGTTCTTC
CASSSSSLSYNEQFF
>TRBV27|TRBJ2-2|TRBD1|few
TGTGCCAGCAGTACCCTATGGACCCAGGGGGAGGGGGAGCTGTTTTTT
CASSTLWTQGEGELFF
>TRBV27|TRBJ1-1|TRBD1|once
TGTGCCAGCAGCCCTCCGGGACAGGGGAACACTGAAGCTTTCTTT
CASSPPGQGNTEAFF
>TRBV11-2|TRBJ2-1|TRBD2|.
TGTGCCAGCAGCTTAGGTTCTTTTAGCGGGAGGGCCAAGAATGAGCAGTTCTTC
CASSLGSFSGRAKNEQFF
>TRBV9|TRBJ1-1|.|.
TGTGCCAGCAGCGCCCGGCGGGGGAAAACTGAAGCTTTCTTT
CASSARRGKTEAFF
>TRBV7-2|TRBJ2-1|.|.
TGTGCCAGCAGCTTAGGAGCGGCGTCCTACAATGAGCAGTTCTTC
CASSLGAASYNEQFF
>TRBV7-3|TRBJ2-3|.|.
TGTGCCAGCAGCTTGGGCACCATGGCAGATACGCAGTATTTT
CASSLGTMADTQYF
>TRBV18|TRBJ2-7|TRBD1|.
TGTGCCAGCTCACCGGACAGGGCGACCTACGAGCAGTACTTC
CASSPDRATYEQYF
>TRBV25-1|TRBJ2-1|.|once
TGTGCCAGCAGTGAACCCGGGTCTAATGAGCAGTTCTTC
CASSEPGSNEQFF
>TRBV19|TRBJ1-4|TRBD1|.
TGTGCCAGTGCCGGAAGACAGGGTAATGAAAAACTGTTTTTT
CASAGRQGNEKLFF